This T cell receptor beta chain was recorded in a study of CD8 T cells in Susac syndrome. Study-wide results and limits: In its TCR sequencing and HLA analysis, the study acknowledged that the number of individuals was relatively small.

TCR beta was sequenced from blood CD8+ and CD4+ T cells. For this clonotype: The antigen is unknown.

Germline V gives CDR1 GTSNPN, CDR2 SVGIG (reference sequence). The length of the CDR3 is 10 residues. V shed 1 base and J shed 6 bases, with 3 bases lying between them. Reverse transcription used about 0.5 to 1 ug RNA and random hexamers. With immunoSEQ multiplex PCR, TCR beta CDR3 was amplified across 54 Vbeta and 13 Jbeta. MiXCR was run by TCRdb on the immunoSEQ multiplex PCR reads, yielding one entry per CDR3 protein. This sample yields around 190,000 distinct CDR3 sequences, of which about 95% are seen a single time; 0.085% to 0.13% belongs to the top ten. V gene TRBV30 combines with J gene TRBJ1-1, with D uncertain. The specimen sequenced was CD4+ T cells from PBMCs. The receptor's source is a human donor in good health. The CDR3 sequence: CAWSDAEAFF. The DNA for the CDR3 is TGTGCCTGGAGTGACGCTGAAGCTTTCTTT.